The present entry profiles one TCR beta chain with its context. This sample was included in a study of response to subunit inactivated influenza vaccine. V dropped 5 bases and J dropped 0 bases, with 20 bases sitting between them. The CDR3 is made up of 18 amino acids. From germline, CDR1 is SGHVS and CDR2 FNYEAQ. TCRdb reprocessed the RT-PCR reads via MiXCR and lists one record per CDR3 protein. The repertoire consists of hundreds of thousands of distinct CDR3 sequences, with approximately 17% occurring once and the leading ten covering about a tenth. The chain links TRBV7-6 to TRBJ1-5; D gene ambiguous. The source was PBMCs from blood, collected 4 to 6 days after vaccination. The clonotype was recovered from a man in his fifties or sixties who received an inactivated influenza vaccine. CDR3 in amino acids: CASSAGRWAGNSNQPQHF. CDR3 in DNA: TGTGCCAGCAGCGCAGGCCGTTGGGCGGGGAATAGCAATCAGCCCCAGCATTTT. The full variable domain, completed using reference TRBV7-6 and TRBJ1-5, is GAGVSQSPRYKVTKRGQDVALRCDPISGHVSLYWYRQALGQGPEFLTYFNYEAQQDKSGLPNDRFSAERPEGSISTLTIQRTEQRDSAMYRCASSAGRWAGNSNQPQHFGDGTRLSIL.